This T cell receptor beta chain is drawn from a study of shared clonotypes between healthy human individuals. Libraries were prepared by immunoSEQ multiplex PCR; TCRdb keeps only in-frame clonotypes and omits some of them. Of roughly 2.5 million clones listed, around nine tenths were seen once; the top ten hold under 0.15%. V lost 4 bases and J 2 bases, leaving 12 bases between the germline ends. Germline V gene data show CDR1 as KGHSH and CDR2 as LQKENI. The CDR3 is made up of 15 amino acids. A word on this clone: The sample carries other DNA sequences with the same CDR3.

This chain connects TRBV18 to TRBJ2-1; maybe TRBD1 (5 bases). The source material was naive CD4+ T cells sorted from blood. The sample's subset: CD45RA+ positively selected. The source of this sequence is a man in his late teens or twenties in good health. The DNA for the CDR3 is TGTGCCAGCTCACTCGGACAAGGGGCCTACAATGAGCAGTTCTTC. This sequence encodes CASSLGQGAYNEQFF.